The clone carrying this T cell receptor beta chain showed up just a few times. Its antigen is still unknown. The entry originates in a study of T cell repertoires in cytomegalovirus infection. On the study more broadly: Peptides in the study included HLA-C-restricted and HLA-B-restricted CMV epitopes.

Each CDR3 protein gets one entry after TCRdb re-called the reads with MiXCR. The repertoire holds a few hundred thousand distinct CDR3 sequences, approximately 25% seen once, with 13% in the top ten. This TCR was recovered from a human donor in good health (CMV status not recorded). Some clones in this sample may be carry-over from other donors' samples. The sequencing used cultured PBMCs, collected from culture after CMV antigen stimulation.

CDR3 nucleotide sequence: TGTGCCAGCAGCTCTATAGCGGGAGAGGAAGAGACCCAGTACTTC. Translation: CASSSIAGEEETQYF. J is TRBJ2-5 and V is TRBV7-2, with 9 bases aligning to TRBD2. J gave up 3 bases and V 4 bases, and 6 bases lay outside the gene matches. This CDR3 has 15 amino acids. Per the germline V gene, CDR1 is SGHTA and CDR2 is FQGNSA.